This T cell receptor beta chain is from a study of response to subunit inactivated influenza vaccine. Overall study results and limits: With each seasonal influenza vaccination, the authors suggested, few new T cells are recruited.

One entry per CDR3 protein results from TCRdb running MiXCR on the RT-PCR reads. The table shows about 160,000 distinct CDR3 sequences, with 11% occurring only once. About this clonotype: Its antigen is as yet unknown.

The germline gives CDR1 MNHEY, CDR2 SMNVEV (reference sequence). The CDR3 length is 15 residues. V lost 3 bases and J lost 6; bases outside the gene matches: 6. The sample here was non-naive T cells sorted from PBMCs, taken 40 to 50 days after vaccination. This rearrangement joins TRBV27 to TRBJ2-7, with TRBD2 matching 12 bases. The sequence derives from a man aged 50 to 59 who received an inactivated influenza vaccine. The CDR3 region has the DNA TGTGCCAGCAGTTTGACTAGCGGGAGAGGGCTCGAGCAGTACTTC. It translates to CASSLTSGRGLEQYF.